The T cell receptor (beta chain) under discussion was sequenced for a study of monozygotic twins with inflammatory bowel disease. Comments on this clonotype: What it recognizes is unknown.

Study results and limitations: IBD patients displayed reduced TCRbeta diversity (inverse Simpson) when set against healthy co-twins.

Template switching appended UMIs that held a 6-nucleotide sample barcode. Using the 5' RACE reads, TCRdb records one entry per CDR3 protein without DNA. Recorded for this sample: 110,000 to 150,000 distinct CDR3 sequences. CDR1 is MGHDK and CDR2 is SYGVNS in the germline V gene. CDR3 length equals 13 residues. The sequenced sample consisted of blood. The TCR sequence derives from a human donor with ulcerative colitis or Crohn's disease, or a healthy co-twin of an affected twin (not recorded which). The chain combines TRBV25-1 with TRBJ2-1; TCRdb gives TRBD1 as the D gene, but with no DNA this cannot be confirmed. CDR3 loop: CASSEYPSHEQFF. Drawing the rest from reference TRBV25-1 and TRBJ2-1, the complete variable domain is EADIYQTPRYLVIGTGKKITLECSQTMGHDKMYWYQQDPGMELHLIHYSYGVNSTEKGDLSSESTVSRIRTEHFPLTLESARPSHTSQYLCASSEYPSHEQFFGPGTRLTVL.